This TCR beta chain emerged from a study of blood T cell repertoires in COVID-19. On the study more broadly: Both acute and convalescent COVID-19 samples were obtained from the United States, Italy and Spain. From T cells, B-cell-depleted T cells, or PBMCs came the material, which was cDNA or gDNA.

There are 12 residues in the CDR3. The ends were cut back, 3 bases at V and 5 bases at J, with 7 bases in the middle. Per the germline V gene, CDR1 is MNHEY and CDR2 is SVGAGI. How the authors handled the data: Estimation of nucleated cell counts was performed using reference gene primer amplification. Generated by immunoSEQ multiplex PCR, the TCRdb table keeps only in-frame clones and is missing some. For V, J and clone size, that table is used; D and trimming come from the DNA. This sample has about 200,000 clones, with around 84% found just once. Sequences were obtained from peripheral blood. This sequence joins TRBV6-5 and TRBJ1-2, with a possible D match to TRBD1 (5 bases). The sequence derives from a woman of 80 years or more with acute or convalescent COVID-19. CDR3 residues: CASSYTGYGYTF. The CDR3 region has the DNA TGTGCCAGCAGTTATACAGGATATGGCTACACCTTC.